These 9 T cell receptor beta chains came from one sample sequenced in a study of neurological immune-mediated disorders. TCRdb ran MiXCR on the 5' RACE reads and lists one entry per CDR3 protein. Here the sample spans 25,000 to 30,000 distinct CDR3 sequences, under 7% being singletons. Sequencing input: PBMCs. All receptors come from a woman aged 45 to 65 in good health.

In this sample, this clonotype turned up many times. The chain has TRBV6-1 and TRBJ1-5; D might be TRBD1 (5 bases). There are 14 residues in the CDR3. Trimming took 1 base from V and 4 from J, leaving 8 bases between them. CDR1 and CDR2 (germline): MNHNS, SASEGT. The DNA for the CDR3 is TGTGCCAGCAGTGAAGGGACAAAAAATCAGCCCCAGCATTTT. This encodes CASSEGTKNQPQHF.

This clonotype has a count of ten or more. V is TRBV12-3 or TRBV12-4 and J is TRBJ2-2; no firm D call. V was pared by 7 bases and J by 7 bases, with 16 bases between. This CDR3 is 14 amino acids long. CDR3 loop: CASKNRWFGGELFF. The CDR3 DNA reads as TGTGCCAGCAAAAATAGGTGGTTCGGCGGGGAGCTGTTTTTT.

This clonotype was seen at least ten times. The V gene is TRBV18, the J gene TRBJ1-1; TRBD1 agrees at 9 bases. Per germline, CDR1 KGHSH and CDR2 LQKENI. V dropped 3 bases and J dropped 1; count of bases not matched to a gene: 3. This CDR3 spans 15 amino acids. The CDR3 sequence is CASSPTGGPNTEAFF. For the CDR3, the DNA is TGTGCCAGCTCACCGACAGGGGGACCGAACACTGAAGCTTTCTTT.

This clonotype was observed at least ten times. The V and J genes are TRBV20-1 and TRBJ2-1; 13 positions agree with TRBD2. The ends lost 3 bases at V and 10 bases at J; junction bases unmatched: 6. The CDR3 has 14 amino acids. CDR1 DFQATT and CDR2 SNEGSKA come from the germline V gene (reference sequence). The CDR3 DNA reads as TGCAGTGCTAGGTGGACTAGCGGGAGACGCGAGCAGTTCTTC. Translated, it gives CSARWTSGRREQFF.

This clonotype has ten or more counts. The chain couples TRBV20-1 to TRBJ2-2; 8 nucleotides agree with TRBD2. The trim removed 2 bases at V and 1 base at J, leaving 0 bases unmatched. This CDR3 region has 14 residues. Germline V gene lookup returns CDR1 DFQATT and CDR2 SNEGSKA (reference sequence). The CDR3 sequence is CSARLAGNTGELFF. For the CDR3, the DNA is TGCAGTGCTAGACTAGCGGGGAACACCGGGGAGCTGTTTTTT.

This clonotype was counted many times. The V gene is TRBV12-3 or TRBV12-4, the J gene TRBJ1-6; tentatively, D is TRBD1 (5 bases). Trimming shortened V by 3 bases and J by 4 bases, and 7 bases separated the two germline ends. CDR3 size: 14 residues. The CDR3 DNA reads as TGTGCCAGCAGTTTGGGGGGGTATAATTCACCCCTCCACTTT. As protein: CASSLGGYNSPLHF.

This clonotype was counted ten times or more. The chain combines TRBV12-3 or TRBV12-4 with TRBJ2-3; no reliable D call. This CDR3 has 14 amino acids. Deletions cut 6 bases from V and 3 bases from J, with 13 bases between. The CDR3 region has the DNA TGTGCCAGCAGCCTTACCCGACGGACAGATACGCAGTATTTT. This codes for CASSLTRRTDTQYF.

This clonotype was seen at least ten times. The V call is TRBV3-1, the J call TRBJ2-3; perhaps TRBD2 as D (5 bases). CDR1 and CDR2 from the germline V gene are LGHDT and YNNKEL (reference sequence). The V end was cut by 0 bases, the J end by 1 base, with 5 bases between. The CDR3 covers 14 residues. The CDR3 nucleotides read TGTGCCAGCAGCCAAGAAGCGGGCACAGATACGCAGTATTTT. As protein: CASSQEAGTDTQYF.

This clonotype was counted many times. The CDR3 here is CSVVGMNRVNYGYTF. CDR3 DNA sequence: TGCAGCGTTGTAGGGATGAACAGGGTGAACTATGGCTACACCTTC. The chain recombines TRBV29-1 with TRBJ1-2, with D possibly matching TRBD1 (6 bases). There are 15 residues in the CDR3. V lost 4 bases, J lost 2 bases, and 17 bases lay in between. Looked up from germline, CDR1 is SQVTM and CDR2 is ANQGSEA.